The T cell receptor (beta chain) described here comes from a study of T cells in Graves' hyperthyroidism and ophthalmopathy (dated by TCRdb to between 2017 and 2020). Study-level background: Peripheral blood samples were taken at the time of initial diagnosis, prior to any treatment. To identify distinguishing TCR V-J signatures, a discovery cohort of roughly 100 patients was used, comprising 40 to 45 with Graves' ophthalmopathy and some 60 with stable Graves' hyperthyroidism. Prospective prediction of ophthalmopathy was tested in an independent validation cohort consisting of roughly 20 hyperthyroidism patients and 15 or so patients who later progressed to ophthalmopathy. For training and testing, the roughly 97 patients in the discovery cohort were randomly divided in a 7:3 ratio. Thyroid tissue and blood T-cell repertoires from more than 5 Graves' hyperthyroidism patients were also compared in the study. After sampling, hyperthyroidism patients received methimazole starting at 30 mg daily, and ophthalmopathy patients received high-dose intravenous methylprednisolone. According to the paper, TCR Vbeta CDR3 sequencing was carried out on approximately 140 peripheral blood samples, which came from over 40 ophthalmopathy, roughly 75 hyperthyroidism and roughly 17 progressor patients.

The CDR3 holds 15 amino acids from the cysteine to the phenylalanine. Of all the DNA, just the CDR3 is kept, 45 bases in frame from base 1. Germline trimming: 1 base from V, 6 bases from J; junction bases outside gene matches: 3. Amplification of TCR beta CDR3 regions was carried out from RNA transcripts. A first-round RT-PCR of the TCR CDR3 used the HTBI primer set with the Qiagen OneStep RT-PCR kit. A second multiplex PCR round built the libraries, followed by size selection and purification. Sequencing of the libraries was done on an Illumina HiSeq2000 using paired-end 100 bp reads. In the paper's pipeline: SOAPnuke was used to process the raw data, removing reads that contained adapters or uncalled bases, had a mean Phred below 15, or lacked an exact match to the constant primer or identifier. COPE v1.2.5 was used to merge high-quality paired reads, and clonotypes were defined as unique nucleotide sequences. MiTCR v1.1 was used to align the clonotypes against IMGT TRBV, TRBD and TRBJ reference segments. Analysis was restricted to V-J combinations with a frequency above 0.0001, which covered over 98% of repertoires. The TCS score was defined as F50 (clonal expansion) divided by E x V (chaos), with BLOSUM62-based TCRdist calculated between CDR3 peptides within each V-J. Welch's t-statistics and random forest reduced around 520 V-J features to 13, which were used in a naive Bayes classifier (R e1071). TCRdb itself trimmed the public reads at Q25 with fastp, ran MiXCR and retained productive beta chains. Each record represents a unique CDR3 protein, reported with the most common genes and DNA among its rows. The V and J calls were not made by the authors but by TCRdb's processing. The sample yields 500,000 to 700,000 distinct CDR3 sequences; 16% were counted once. The ten largest make up about 18% of the sample.

Study-wide conclusions, independent of this receptor: Most expanded thyroid clonotypes (frequency above 0.001) were also detected in blood, a finding suggesting that blood repertoires may reflect thyroid immune responses. No statistical method was used to set the sample size in advance, and investigators knew the group allocation. Ophthalmopathy was separated from stable hyperthyroidism by a 13 V-J signature model, with around 88% sensitivity and just over 81% specificity obtained in cross-validation and 80%/75% obtained in testing. In validation, progression to ophthalmopathy was predicted by the model with nearly 71% sensitivity and about 72% specificity, a median of approximately 6.5 months before onset.

Graves' hyperthyroidism was defined as stable when no progression to ophthalmopathy occurred over 18 months of follow-up. The hyperthyroidism patients were between 18 and 65 years old and newly diagnosed, with a disease duration of less than 2 months. Patients with uncontrolled infections, other autoimmune diseases, pregnancy or lactation were excluded. Diagnoses were based on clinical symptoms, serum thyroxine and TRAb, thyroid ultrasound and orbital computed tomography. PBMCs were isolated from about 9.1 ml of fresh peripheral blood by Ficoll-Paque density gradient centrifugation. Total RNA was extracted using Trizol reagent, and RNA quality was assessed on an Agilent 2100 Bioanalyzer. This clonotype was recorded at least ten times. The specificity of this receptor is unknown. No base-level quality is on record; no much larger clone is a single base apart.

Source material: blood. This TCR was recovered from a woman aged 18-29 years with Graves' hyperthyroidism. The receptor chain draws on TRBV12-3 or TRBV12-4 and TRBJ2-1; 10 junctional bases match TRBD2. The CDR3 region: CASSLGAGGVNEQFF. The nucleotide sequence reads TGTGCCAGCAGTTTAGGAGCGGGGGGGGTCAATGAGCAGTTCTTC.